The 5 T cell receptor beta chains listed next were all sequenced from one sample in a study of blood T cells in healthy people across ages. The second PCR ran about 7 to 12 cycles with a sample-barcoded 5' primer and J-beta primers. Using its own MiXCR run on the 5' RACE reads, TCRdb lists one record per CDR3 protein. The repertoire includes hundreds of thousands of distinct CDR3 sequences, approximately 25% of them detected once, and 9.4% sits in the top ten. In addition, the sample was reused for a study of T cells of mothers and their children.

Sequencing was carried out using blood. These TCRs come from a boy under 18 in good health.

The chain employs TRBV18 and TRBJ1-4; 10 bases fit TRBD1. This CDR3 has 15 amino acids. V shed 0 bases, J shed 10 bases, and the junction held 5 bases outside the gene matches. CDR1 is KGHSH, CDR2 LQKENI, per germline. CDR3 in amino acids: CASSPPGQGFGKLFF. CDR3 DNA: TGTGCCAGCTCACCACCGGGACAGGGGTTTGGAAAACTGTTTTTT.

This clonotype was picked up a small number of times. This chain connects TRBV5-1 to TRBJ2-3, with no clear D. Trimming pared 6 bases from V and 1 base from J, leaving 6 bases between. The germline gives CDR1 SGHRS, CDR2 YFSETQ. This CDR3 region has 12 residues. The CDR3 protein is CASIGGTDTQYF. CDR3 nucleotide sequence: TGCGCCAGCATTGGAGGCACAGATACGCAGTATTTT. Using reference TRBV5-1 and TRBJ2-3 for the parts outside the CDR3, the full variable domain is KAGVTQTPRYLIKTRGQQVTLSCSPISGHRSVSWYQQTPGQGLQFLFEYFSETQRNKGNFPGRFSGRQFSNSRSEMNVSTLELGDSALYLCASIGGTDTQYFGPGTRLTVL.

This clonotype has only a few counts. Here the CDR3 reads CAISETGGKETQYF. The CDR3 coding sequence is TGTGCCATCAGTGAGACAGGGGGAAAAGAGACCCAGTACTTC. The rearrangement joins TRBV10-3 to TRBJ2-5, with TRBD1 matching over 8 bases. V trimming: 2 bases; J trimming: 3 bases; junction bases outside the gene matches: 2. This CDR3 spans 14 amino acids. CDR1 ENHRY and CDR2 SYGVKD come from the germline V gene.

This chain uses TRBV3-1 with TRBJ2-7; D might be TRBD1 or TRBD2, each matching 5 bases. Germline CDR1 and CDR2: LGHDT and YNNKEL (reference sequence). Deletions cut 4 bases from V and 6 bases from J, with 22 bases between. There are 16 residues in the CDR3. CDR3 residues: CASSPPGAGSFTEQYF. CDR3 nucleotides: TGTGCCAGCAGCCCTCCCGGGGCCGGGTCTTTTACCGAGCAGTACTTC.

This clonotype has just a few counts. The chain links TRBV9 to TRBJ2-1; 9 bases are a match to TRBD2. Germline V gene data show CDR1 as SGDLS and CDR2 as YYNGEE. This CDR3 is 18 amino acids long. J was trimmed by 0 bases and V by 0 bases; bases with no gene match: 7. For the CDR3, the DNA is TGTGCCAGCAGCGTAGACAGCGGGGGGACCCCCTCCTACAATGAGCAGTTCTTC. Encoded protein: CASSVDSGGTPSYNEQFF.